The source of this TCR beta chain is a study of T cells expressing NK-cell markers. TCRdb reprocessed the 5' RACE reads, with one entry per CDR3 protein and no DNA. Its clone listing holds about half a million distinct CDR3 sequences. The CDR3 covers 14 residues. CDR1 and CDR2 from the germline V gene are DFQATT and SNEGSKA (reference sequence). This clonotype was sampled from a woman aged 50 to 60 in good health. This rearrangement joins TRBV20-1 to TRBJ2-1; absent DNA, TCRdb's TRBD1 call cannot be checked. Sequenced material: blood T cells: a sorted CD56 or NKG2C T cell subset, CD4+ or CD8+ T cells, or bulk PBMC T cells (not recorded which). CDR3 amino acids: CSARARGTYNEQFF.